The 17 T cell receptor beta chains given below trace back to one sample, sequenced in a study of blood T cells in healthy people across ages. Next came a second PCR, run for about 7 to 11 cycles, which used a sample-barcoded 5' primer along with a J-beta primer mix. TCRdb reprocessed the 5' RACE reads via MiXCR and lists one record per CDR3 protein. Among fewer than 2,000,000 distinct CDR3 sequences listed, about 35% were seen once. Sample: blood. These receptor sequences come from a woman in her thirties in good health.

The CDR3 DNA reads TGTGCCTGGAGTGTAGGCAGGGCGAACACTGAAGCTTTCTTT. It is translated as CAWSVGRANTEAFF. The rearrangement uses TRBV30 and TRBJ1-1; the D gene is possibly TRBD1 (5 bases). CDR1 is GTSNPN and CDR2 is SVGIG in the germline V gene (reference sequence). The CDR3 is 14 residues long. The V gene lost 0 bases and the J gene lost 1 base, with 9 bases spanning the gap.

The rearrangement joins TRBV18 to TRBJ2-1, with TRBD1 identical over 7 bases. V lost 2 bases to trimming and J lost 10 bases; unmatched junction nucleotides: 8. Per germline, CDR1 KGHSH and CDR2 LQKENI. The CDR3 is 14 amino acids. DNA of the CDR3: TGTGCCAGCTCACCAGACAGGGTCCTGGGGGAGCAGTTCTTC. Translating it yields CASSPDRVLGEQFF.

The chain combines TRBV27 with TRBJ2-5; 7 bases match TRBD2. With V trimmed by 2 bases and J by 2 bases, 5 bases remained unmatched. This CDR3 has 15 amino acids. CDR1 MNHEY and CDR2 SMNVEV come from the germline V gene (reference sequence). Written as DNA, the CDR3 is TGTGCCAGCAGTTTAGCCGTCGGGAGGCAAGAGACCCAGTACTTC. Translation gives CASSLAVGRQETQYF.

This clonotype was seen more than once but under ten times. The rearrangement uses TRBV5-1 and TRBJ2-5, with TRBD2 matching 11 bases. Germline V lookup: CDR1 SGHRS, CDR2 YFSETQ. CDR3 length equals 16 residues. V was clipped by 4 bases and J by 0 bases; unmatched bases: 5. The CDR3 loop is CASSPVGLADQETQYF. CDR3 DNA sequence: TGCGCCAGCAGCCCGGTGGGACTAGCGGACCAAGAGACCCAGTACTTC.

As for this clonotype: A read error may produce the germline difference seen at one junction end. V gene TRBV9 combines with J gene TRBJ2-5, with 9 nucleotides matching TRBD2. The CDR3 extends over 19 amino acids. The germline CDR1 and CDR2 sequences are SGDLS and YYNGEE. CDR3 amino acids: CTSSVVRSSGTPYQETQYF. CDR3 nucleotides: TGTACCAGCAGCGTAGTGAGGTCTAGCGGGACCCCTTACCAAGAGACCCAGTACTTC.

This clonotype was counted at least ten times. Its ends do not fully match the called genes, so a read error is possible. The chain has TRBV5-1 and TRBJ2-7; 7 bases fit TRBD1. The CDR3 contains 14 residues. Germline assignment: CDR1 SGHRS and CDR2 YFSETQ. The CDR3 nucleotides read TGTGCCAGCAGCTTAGAGGGGGCCACCTACGAGCAGTACTTC. It yields the protein CASSLEGATYEQYF.

This clonotype was recorded many times. The V and J genes are TRBV12-3 or TRBV12-4 and TRBJ2-7, with 8 bases identical to TRBD1. The trim removed 4 bases at V and 2 bases at J, leaving 4 bases unmatched. The CDR3 totals 14 residues. The CDR3 here is CASSSTGGTYEQYF. In DNA form, the CDR3 reads TGTGCCAGCAGTTCAACAGGGGGTACCTACGAGCAGTACTTC.

CDR3 protein: CASSLFGQGGSGANVLTF. In nucleotides, the CDR3 is TGTGCCAGCAGTTTATTCGGACAAGGTGGCAGTGGGGCCAACGTCCTGACTTTC. V is TRBV27 and J is TRBJ2-6, with a weak D call TRBD1 (5 bases). The germline V and J ends were trimmed by 1 base and 3 bases, with 16 bases remaining between them. This CDR3 spans 18 amino acids. Germline V gives CDR1 MNHEY, CDR2 SMNVEV (reference sequence).

This chain connects TRBV2 to TRBJ2-3; D unresolved. The CDR3 has 12 amino acids. Germline-derived CDR1 and CDR2 are SNHLY and FYNNEI. The V end was cut by 7 bases, the J end by 2 bases, with 7 bases between. DNA for the CDR3: TGTGCCAGCATACTGATCACAGATACGCAGTATTTT. It specifies CASILITDTQYF.

The chain recombines TRBV6-5 with TRBJ2-1, with D possibly being TRBD1 or TRBD2 (6 bases each). CDR3 length: 14 amino acids. Trimming shortened V by 5 bases and J by 5 bases, and 13 bases separated the two germline ends. The germline CDR1 and CDR2 sequences are MNHEY and SVGAGI. CDR3 nucleotides: TGTGCCAGCAGTCGGGGGCGCGGGAACAATGAGCAGTTCTTC. This sequence encodes CASSRGRGNNEQFF.

This clonotype was seen at least ten times. Sequence at one end of the junction differs from germline and may be a read error. CDR3 residues: CASRPGQGTDTQYF. The CDR3 coding sequence is TGTGCCAGCAGGCCGGGACAGGGCACAGATACGCAGTATTTT. The chain recombines TRBV5-1 with TRBJ2-3; 8 bases line up with TRBD1. Germline V CDR1 and CDR2: SGHRS, YFSETQ. This CDR3 has 14 amino acids.

The chain couples TRBV20-1 to TRBJ2-5, with D tentatively TRBD2 (6 bases). CDR3 size: 20 residues. Between the trimmed V and J ends, which lost 6 bases and 2 bases, there was a span of 34 bases. Germline-derived CDR1 and CDR2 are DFQATT and SNEGSKA (reference sequence). The CDR3 is CSATWDSPRRHTVRQETQYF. DNA of the CDR3: TGCAGTGCGACCTGGGACTCTCCGAGGAGGCATACGGTTCGGCAAGAGACCCAGTACTTC.

The table lists this clonotype with a few counts. The chain is built from TRBV7-8 and TRBJ2-7; 7 bases match TRBD2. From germline, CDR1 is SGHVS and CDR2 FQNEAQ. The trim removed 5 bases at V and 3 bases at J, leaving 7 bases unmatched. CDR3 length equals 14 residues. The DNA of the CDR3 is TGTGCCAGCAGCCCAGTGGCTAGCGGCTACGAGCAGTACTTC. It specifies CASSPVASGYEQYF.

The rearrangement links TRBV5-1 to TRBJ2-3; 9 nucleotides agree with TRBD2. CDR1 and CDR2 (germline): SGHRS, YFSETQ. With 6 bases clipped from V and 2 bases from J, the junction kept 10 bases outside the gene matches. CDR3 length equals 16 residues. The CDR3 sequence: CASTFGAGGPTDTQYF. The CDR3 nucleotides read TGCGCCAGCACCTTCGGAGCGGGAGGTCCCACAGATACGCAGTATTTT. Based on the CDR3 plus reference TRBV5-1 and TRBJ2-3, the full variable domain is KAGVTQTPRYLIKTRGQQVTLSCSPISGHRSVSWYQQTPGQGLQFLFEYFSETQRNKGNFPGRFSGRQFSNSRSEMNVSTLELGDSALYLCASTFGAGGPTDTQYFGPGTRLTVL.

The chain carries TRBV18 and TRBJ1-2; D unclear. The CDR3 covers 15 residues. Trimming removed 8 bases at V and 8 bases at J, with 24 bases between. Germline CDR1 KGHSH, CDR2 LQKENI. The CDR3 DNA reads as TGTGCCAGCGCGACGGGTGACGTCCCAAAGCCAGGCTACACCTTC. Amino acids: CASATGDVPKPGYTF.

Worth noting for this clonotype: One end of the junction varies from germline; a read error may be responsible. The genes are TRBV3-1 and TRBJ2-5; TRBD1 matches at 9 bases. Germline V CDR1 and CDR2: LGHDT, YNNKEL (reference sequence). The CDR3 is 15 amino acids. The CDR3 DNA sequence: TGTGCCATCAGCCATGGGACAGGGATCGGGGAGACCCAGTACTTC. It is translated as CAISHGTGIGETQYF.

The chain links TRBV6-1 to TRBJ2-7; maybe TRBD1 (6 bases). Germline values: CDR1 MNHNS, CDR2 SASEGT. This CDR3 region has 15 residues. The germline V and J ends were trimmed by 6 bases and 0 bases, with 15 bases remaining between them. CDR3 nucleotides: TGTGCCAGCAGCGACGACAGGATCCCCTCCTACGAGCAGTACTTC. Its protein product is CASSDDRIPSYEQYF.